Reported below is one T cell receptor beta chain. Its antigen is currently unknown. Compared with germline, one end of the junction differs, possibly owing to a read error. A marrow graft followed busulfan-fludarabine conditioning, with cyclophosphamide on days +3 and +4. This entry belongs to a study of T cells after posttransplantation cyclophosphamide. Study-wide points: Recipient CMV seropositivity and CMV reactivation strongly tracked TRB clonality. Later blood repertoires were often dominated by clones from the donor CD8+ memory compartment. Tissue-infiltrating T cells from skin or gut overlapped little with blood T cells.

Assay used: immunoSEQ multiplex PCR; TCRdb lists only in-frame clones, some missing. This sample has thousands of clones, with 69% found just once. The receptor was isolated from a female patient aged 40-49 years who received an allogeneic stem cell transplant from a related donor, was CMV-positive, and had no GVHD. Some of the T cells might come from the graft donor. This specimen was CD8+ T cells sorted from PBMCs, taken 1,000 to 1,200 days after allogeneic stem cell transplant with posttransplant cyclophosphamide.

The CDR3 region is CASSLGGGKGTQYF. The CDR3 DNA reads as TGTGCCAGCAGCCTAGGAGGGGGTAAGGGGACCCAGTACTTC. The V call is TRBV13, the J call TRBJ2-5, with D perhaps TRBD1 or TRBD2 (6 bases each). CDR3 length: 14 amino acids. Germline CDR1 reads PRHDT; CDR2 reads FYEKMQ (reference sequence).